This T cell receptor (beta chain) came from a study of T cell responses to AZD1222 COVID-19 vaccine. Here immunoSEQ multiplex PCR was the method, and the copy in TCRdb shows in-frame clones only, minus some. The profile covers more than 90,000 clones, with more than 70% appearing a single time and 10% to 13% taken by the ten largest. CDR1 is MNHEY and CDR2 is SVGEGT in the germline V gene. CDR3 length: 15 residues. Trimming removed 0 bases from V and 2 bases from J, with 10 bases in between. Specimen: peripheral blood, collected 28 days after the second AZD1222 dose. The source is an adult who received the AZD1222 COVID-19 vaccine. The J gene is TRBJ1-2, the V gene TRBV6-2 or TRBV6-3; D unresolved. DNA of the CDR3: TGTGCCAGCAGTTACTCGATGCTTATGAACTATGGCTACACCTTC. This sequence encodes CASSYSMLMNYGYTF.